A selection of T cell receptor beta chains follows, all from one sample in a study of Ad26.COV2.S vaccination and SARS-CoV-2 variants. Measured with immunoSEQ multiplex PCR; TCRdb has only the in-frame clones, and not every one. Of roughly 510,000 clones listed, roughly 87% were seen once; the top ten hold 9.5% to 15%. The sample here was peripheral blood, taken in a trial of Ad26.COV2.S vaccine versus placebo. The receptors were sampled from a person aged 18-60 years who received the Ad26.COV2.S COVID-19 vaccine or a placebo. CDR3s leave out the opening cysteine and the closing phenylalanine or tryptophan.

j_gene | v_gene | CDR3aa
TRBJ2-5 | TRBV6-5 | ASRVQGWLETQY
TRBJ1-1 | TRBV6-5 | ASNGGGREAF
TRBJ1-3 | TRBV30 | AWRLGGGSGNTIY
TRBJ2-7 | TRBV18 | ASSPRALGTASKQY
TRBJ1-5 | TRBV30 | AWSPPGLGGNQPQH
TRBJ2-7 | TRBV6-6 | ASRRQTGHHEQY
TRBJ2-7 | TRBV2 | ASSEGTAIYEQY
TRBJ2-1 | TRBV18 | ASSLGPSSYNEQF
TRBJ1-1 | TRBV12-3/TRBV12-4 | ASRTGDHTEAF
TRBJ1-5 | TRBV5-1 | ASSSGVPNQPQH
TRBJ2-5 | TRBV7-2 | ASSLDWETQY
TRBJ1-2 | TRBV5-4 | ASSKDIPNYGYT
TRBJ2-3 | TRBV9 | ASSVGPVTDTQY
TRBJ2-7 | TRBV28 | ASSINYEQY
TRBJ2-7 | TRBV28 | ASSLGQGTYEQY
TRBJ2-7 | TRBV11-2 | ASSLAEISYEQY
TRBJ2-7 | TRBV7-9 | ASSLGVYEQY
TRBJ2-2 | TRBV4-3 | ASSQGDSQELF
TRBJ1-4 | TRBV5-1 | ASSLPGQGGEKLF
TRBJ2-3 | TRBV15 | ATSKTGTASFTDTQY
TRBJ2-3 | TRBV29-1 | SVSDRGFDTQY
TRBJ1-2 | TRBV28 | ATRGSYYGYT
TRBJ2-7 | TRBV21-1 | ASNYPRGRVGGEQY
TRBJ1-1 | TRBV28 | ASSARGGYTEAF
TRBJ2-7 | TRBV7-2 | ASSLAGQDSYEQY
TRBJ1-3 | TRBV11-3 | ASSPGGGNTIY
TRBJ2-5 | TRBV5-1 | ASSLSGAGHQETQY
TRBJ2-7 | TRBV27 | ASSLLGGGYEQY
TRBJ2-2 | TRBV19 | ATRDGNTGELF
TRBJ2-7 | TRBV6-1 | ASSEWGQRTPQY